One and the same sample provided the 18 T cell receptor beta chains below, sequenced in a study of blood T cell repertoires in COVID-19. Measured with immunoSEQ multiplex PCR; TCRdb has only the in-frame clones, and not every one. The table includes 53,000 or so clones, roughly three quarters detected once. Sequenced material: peripheral blood. Receptors were obtained from a man aged 50-59 years with active or convalescent COVID-19.

The gene calls are TRBV28 and TRBJ2-6; D perhaps matches TRBD2 (5 bases). V was clipped by 0 bases and J by 2 bases, with 14 bases between them. The CDR3 runs 18 residues. Per the germline V gene, CDR1 is MDHEN and CDR2 is SYDVKM. CDR3 region: CASSLWGSTVTGANVLTF. In DNA, the CDR3 is TGTGCCAGCAGTTTATGGGGGAGTACGGTAACTGGGGCCAACGTCCTGACTTTC.

V gene TRBV7-2 combines with J gene TRBJ2-5; 8 bases match TRBD2. The CDR3 consists of 17 residues. J gave up 2 bases and V 5 bases, and 13 bases lay outside the gene matches. Germline V gives CDR1 SGHTA, CDR2 FQGNSA. The CDR3 coding sequence is TGTGCCAGCAGCAGGATGGGTGCGGGAGGCGGTCAAGAGACCCAGTACTTC. Residues: CASSRMGAGGGQETQYF. Variable domain in full (rest from reference TRBV7-2 and TRBJ2-5): GAGVSQSPSNKVTEKGKDVELRCDPISGHTALYWYRQSLGQGLEFLIYFQGNSAPDKSGLPSDRFSAERTGGSVSTLTIQRTQQEDSAVYLCASSRMGAGGGQETQYFGPGTRLLVL.

The genes are TRBV19 and TRBJ2-7; 7 bases align to TRBD2. CDR1 LNHDA and CDR2 SQIVND come from the germline V gene (reference sequence). Losses at the gene ends were 5 bases for V and 5 bases for J; bases not matched to a gene: 6. The CDR3 extends over 13 amino acids. This chain's CDR3 is CASSVGGVDEQYF. In nucleotides, the CDR3 is TGTGCCAGTAGTGTTGGGGGGGTCGACGAGCAGTACTTC.

A single count supports this clone. The chain couples TRBV11-3 to TRBJ2-4, with D unclear. The V gene's germline CDR1 is SGHNT and CDR2 YENEEA. The CDR3 is made up of 13 amino acids. V was shortened by 2 bases and J by 5 bases, with 7 bases between the two germline ends. The CDR3 loop reads CASSLRSQNIQYF. The CDR3 DNA sequence: TGTGCCAGCAGCTTAAGAAGCCAAAACATTCAGTACTTC.

The rearrangement uses TRBV6-1 and TRBJ1-1; a possible D gene is TRBD1 (5 bases). The length of the CDR3 is 13 residues. Germline V gives CDR1 MNHNS, CDR2 SASEGT. V lost 4 bases to trimming and J lost 4 bases, with 10 bases between them. CDR3 nucleotides: TGTGCCAGCAGTGCCCTGACAGCCACTGAAGCTTTCTTT. Its translation is CASSALTATEAFF.

This clone has more than one count but fewer than ten. This chain joins TRBV19 and TRBJ1-2; 7 bases fit TRBD1. CDR1 and CDR2 from the germline V gene are LNHDA and SQIVND (reference sequence). The CDR3 runs to 14 residues. The V and J ends lost 4 bases and 5 bases, in that order; junction bases with no gene match: 7. The CDR3 nucleotides are TGTGCCAGTAGTAGGGACAGCCAAGCTTATGGCTACACCTTC. Its translation: CASSRDSQAYGYTF.

The genes are TRBV12-3 or TRBV12-4 and TRBJ1-3; D not resolved. The CDR3 runs to 12 residues. V was pared by 3 bases and J by 3 bases, with 3 bases between. For the CDR3, the DNA is TGTGCCAGCAGTTTTTATGGAAACACCATATATTTT. As protein: CASSFYGNTIYF.

The rearrangement joins TRBV5-6 to TRBJ2-1, with D unresolved. V dropped 4 bases and J dropped 2 bases, with 10 bases sitting between them. The CDR3 is made up of 14 amino acids. CDR1 is SGHDT and CDR2 is YYEEEE in the germline V gene. CDR3 DNA sequence: TGTGCCAGCAGCACCCTAACCGCCTACAATGAGCAGTTCTTC. Translated, it gives CASSTLTAYNEQFF.

This clone was found a few times. V gene TRBV20-1 combines with J gene TRBJ1-1; D gene uncertain. The germline CDR1 and CDR2 sequences are DFQATT and SNEGSKA (reference sequence). Trimming removed 3 bases at V and 1 base at J, with 9 bases between. The CDR3 contains 13 residues. CDR3 DNA: TGCAGTGCTAGTCAAAGCGGGAACACTGAAGCTTTCTTT. Amino acid sequence: CSASQSGNTEAFF.

The CDR3 sequence: CASSLILTDFYGYTF. The CDR3 coding sequence is TGTGCCAGCAGCTTAATCCTGACAGATTTCTATGGCTACACCTTC. V gene TRBV7-2 combines with J gene TRBJ1-2; a possible D gene is TRBD1 (5 bases). Germline V gene lookup returns CDR1 SGHTA and CDR2 FQGNSA. V was shortened by 2 bases and J by 4 bases, with 14 bases between the two germline ends. The CDR3 loop spans 15 amino acids.

In its sample, this clone was seen once. This chain links TRBV5-1 with TRBJ1-1, with TRBD1 as a possible D gene (5 bases). This CDR3 contains 16 residues. The V end was cut by 6 bases, the J end by 4 bases, with 22 bases between. Germline V CDR1 and CDR2: SGHRS, YFSETQ. CDR3 region: CASTGQDALWGTEAFF. DNA of the CDR3: TGCGCCAGCACAGGGCAGGACGCTTTATGGGGCACTGAAGCTTTCTTT.

The chain has TRBV6-4 and TRBJ1-5, with a possible D match to TRBD1 (6 bases). Trimming cost V 5 bases and J 4 bases, with 9 bases left between them. Germline V gene lookup returns CDR1 MRHNA and CDR2 SNTAGT. The CDR3 contains 13 residues. CDR3: CASSRQENQPQHF. CDR3 nucleotides: TGTGCCAGCAGTAGACAGGAGAATCAGCCCCAGCATTTT.

This clone was counted between two and nine times. The rearrangement uses TRBV6-5 and TRBJ1-2; tentative D call: TRBD1 (5 bases). The CDR3 length is 15 residues. CDR1 MNHEY and CDR2 SVGAGI come from the germline V gene. V was trimmed by 0 bases and J by 1 base, leaving 9 bases between them. CDR3 sequence (DNA): TGTGCCAGCAGTTACTCGCTGGGGCTTAACTATGGCTACACCTTC. Translating gives CASSYSLGLNYGYTF.

As regards this clone: Its ends do not fully match the called genes, so a read error is possible. CDR3 in amino acids: CASSLAGTGDGHTF. CDR3 nucleotides: TGCGCCAGCAGCTTGGCCGGGACAGGGGATGGCCACACCTTC. This sequence joins TRBV5-1 and TRBJ1-2, with 10 positions matching TRBD1. Germline V CDR1 and CDR2: SGHRS, YFSETQ. The CDR3 covers 14 residues.

This clone was seen just once. The chain uses TRBV19 and TRBJ1-1, with 7 nucleotides matching TRBD1. Germline V CDR1 and CDR2: LNHDA, SQIVND (reference sequence). This CDR3 is built from 12 residues. Trimming took 6 bases from V and 4 from J; bases not matched to a gene: 2. The CDR3, as DNA: TGTGCCAGTAGCGACAGGGTCACTGAAGCTTTCTTT. It encodes CASSDRVTEAFF.

The chain employs TRBV2 and TRBJ1-4; 8 bases map to TRBD1. There are 15 residues in the CDR3. Unmatched junction bases numbered 6, after V lost 5 bases and J lost 4 bases. Germline assignment: CDR1 SNHLY and CDR2 FYNNEI. The chain's CDR3 is CASSNGQGSNEKLFF. The CDR3 DNA is TGTGCCAGCAGTAACGGACAGGGAAGTAATGAAAAACTGTTTTTT.

The J gene is TRBJ2-1, the V gene TRBV10-3, with D unclear. The CDR3 has 11 residues. Trimming removed 7 bases from V and 5 bases from J, with 6 bases in between. Germline V gene lookup returns CDR1 ENHRY and CDR2 SYGVKD. The chain's CDR3 is CAITDNNEQFF. In nucleotides, the CDR3 is TGTGCCATCACTGACAACAATGAGCAGTTCTTC.

This clone was recorded a few times. V is TRBV6-6 and J is TRBJ1-1, with D hard to call. The CDR3 is made up of 12 amino acids. The V and J ends lost 7 bases and 4 bases respectively, with 10 bases between them. CDR1 MNHNY and CDR2 SVGAGI come from the germline V gene (reference sequence). CDR3 in DNA: TGTGCCAGCACCCAAATCCCCACTGAAGCTTTCTTT. This gives the protein CASTQIPTEAFF.